This is a list of T cell receptor beta chains from one sample in a study of metastatic and nonmetastatic thyroid tumors. TCRdb re-called the PCR reads with MiXCR. The table includes about 20,000 clones, about 27% detected once. The sequencing input was tumor tissue. The receptors derive from a female donor with papillary thyroid cancer or a benign thyroid nodule (not recorded which). Some clones in this sample may be carry-over from other donors' samples. Both conserved end residues are part of each CDR3. Each record gives: CDR3 protein, CDR3 DNA, J gene, V gene, clone size, D gene. D genes are given only for firm matches. The size of a clone is reported for some rows only, either as once, few or many, or as a class for expanded clones.

CDR3 protein: CASCVRFYEQYF
CDR3 DNA: TGTGCCAGCTGCGTTCGTTTCTACGAGCAGTACTTC
J gene: TRBJ2-7
V gene: TRBV2
clone size: NA
D gene: NA

CDR3 protein: CASSLFGTGYEKLFF
CDR3 DNA: TGTGCCAGCAGTTTATTCGGGACAGGGTATGAAAAACTGTTTTTT
J gene: TRBJ1-4
V gene: TRBV6-9
clone size: NA
D gene: TRBD1

CDR3 protein: CASNQGGPRNEQFF
CDR3 DNA: TGTGCCAGCAACCAAGGGGGCCCGAGAAATGAGCAGTTCTTC
J gene: TRBJ2-1
V gene: TRBV6-2/TRBV6-3
clone size: NA
D gene: TRBD1

CDR3 protein: CASSSDPVRYQETQYF
CDR3 DNA: TGTGCCAGCAGTTCCGACCCAGTGAGGTACCAAGAGACCCAGTACTTC
J gene: TRBJ2-5
V gene: TRBV6-2/TRBV6-3
clone size: many
D gene: NA

CDR3 protein: CASSFEGASSYEQYF
CDR3 DNA: TGTGCCAGCAGCTTCGAGGGGGCGAGCTCCTACGAGCAGTACTTC
J gene: TRBJ2-7
V gene: TRBV5-6
clone size: NA
D gene: TRBD1

CDR3 protein: CASSERDDSTDTQYF
CDR3 DNA: TGTGCCAGCAGTGAGCGGGACGATTCCACAGATACGCAGTATTTT
J gene: TRBJ2-3
V gene: TRBV2
clone size: many
D gene: NA

CDR3 protein: CASRRLSSEQYF
CDR3 DNA: TGTGCCAGCAGGAGGCTTAGCTCCGAGCAGTACTTC
J gene: TRBJ2-7
V gene: TRBV6-1
clone size: NA
D gene: NA

CDR3 protein: CASSVTGPYEQYF
CDR3 DNA: TGTGCCAGCAGTGTTACAGGGCCCTACGAGCAGTACTTC
J gene: TRBJ2-7
V gene: TRBV6-1
clone size: NA
D gene: NA

CDR3 protein: CASSWVTSVPSDQFF
CDR3 DNA: TGCGCCAGCAGCTGGGTTACCAGCGTACCCTCCGATCAGTTCTTC
J gene: TRBJ2-1
V gene: TRBV4-3
clone size: NA
D gene: NA

CDR3 protein: CASSIGTTNNSPLHF
CDR3 DNA: TGTGCCAGTAGTATTGGTACGACGAATAATTCACCCCTCCACTTT
J gene: TRBJ1-6
V gene: TRBV19
clone size: NA
D gene: NA

CDR3 protein: CSARTSGGNTDTQYF
CDR3 DNA: TGCAGTGCTAGGACTAGCGGGGGGAACACAGATACGCAGTATTTT
J gene: TRBJ2-3
V gene: TRBV20-1
clone size: NA
D gene: TRBD2

CDR3 protein: CASSEGTQHRNEQFF
CDR3 DNA: TGTGCCAGCAGTGAAGGGACTCAGCACCGCAATGAGCAGTTCTTC
J gene: TRBJ2-1
V gene: TRBV6-1
clone size: few
D gene: NA

CDR3 protein: CASSLGGQGGDTQYF
CDR3 DNA: TGTGCAAGCAGTTTGGGGGGACAGGGAGGGGATACGCAGTATTTT
J gene: TRBJ2-3
V gene: TRBV27
clone size: NA
D gene: TRBD1

CDR3 protein: CSARDVGAYTDTQYF
CDR3 DNA: TGCAGTGCTAGAGATGTCGGGGCTTACACAGATACGCAGTATTTT
J gene: TRBJ2-3
V gene: TRBV20-1
clone size: few
D gene: NA

CDR3 protein: CASSLGPDGSVGYTF
CDR3 DNA: TGTGCCAGCAGCTTAGGTCCGGACGGGAGTGTGGGCTACACCTTC
J gene: TRBJ1-2
V gene: TRBV11-2
clone size: NA
D gene: NA

CDR3 protein: CASSLENTDTQYF
CDR3 DNA: TGTGCCAGCAGCTTAGAGAACACAGATACGCAGTATTTT
J gene: TRBJ2-3
V gene: TRBV7-2
clone size: many
D gene: NA

CDR3 protein: CASSLAGGEQFF
CDR3 DNA: TGTGCCAGCAGCTTAGCGGGGGGAGAGCAGTTCTTC
J gene: TRBJ2-1
V gene: TRBV7-9
clone size: many
D gene: NA

CDR3 protein: CASNEEGQVFYEQYF
CDR3 DNA: TGCGCCAGCAACGAGGAGGGACAGGTATTCTACGAGCAGTACTTC
J gene: TRBJ2-7
V gene: TRBV5-1
clone size: NA
D gene: TRBD1

CDR3 protein: CASSVAEGLVGEQFF
CDR3 DNA: TGTGCCAGCAGCGTTGCGGAGGGCCTAGTAGGTGAGCAGTTCTTC
J gene: TRBJ2-1
V gene: TRBV9
clone size: NA
D gene: NA

CDR3 protein: CASMGGTGTDTQYF
CDR3 DNA: TGTGCCAGCATGGGGGGGACAGGCACAGATACGCAGTATTTT
J gene: TRBJ2-3
V gene: TRBV2
clone size: many
D gene: NA

CDR3 protein: CASSSRGRGKSYEQYF
CDR3 DNA: TGTGCCAGCAGCTCCCGGGGGAGGGGGAAATCCTACGAGCAGTACTTC
J gene: TRBJ2-7
V gene: TRBV28
clone size: few
D gene: NA

CDR3 protein: CSAIRQWAYEQYF
CDR3 DNA: TGCAGTGCTATCCGACAGTGGGCCTACGAGCAGTACTTC
J gene: TRBJ2-7
V gene: TRBV20-1
clone size: NA
D gene: NA

CDR3 protein: CASRADMGGAYGYTF
CDR3 DNA: TGTGCCAGCAGGGCCGACATGGGGGGCGCCTATGGCTACACCTTC
J gene: TRBJ1-2
V gene: TRBV6-1
clone size: NA
D gene: NA

CDR3 protein: CTTAMRGTGITDTQYF
CDR3 DNA: TGTACCACCGCTATGAGGGGGACAGGGATCACAGATACGCAGTATTTT
J gene: TRBJ2-3
V gene: TRBV6-1
clone size: NA
D gene: TRBD1

CDR3 protein: CASRETGLTEAFF
CDR3 DNA: TGCGCCAGCAGGGAAACAGGGTTAACTGAAGCTTTCTTT
J gene: TRBJ1-1
V gene: TRBV5-1
clone size: many
D gene: NA

CDR3 protein: CSASPLSNTGELFF
CDR3 DNA: TGCAGTGCTAGCCCCTTATCGAACACCGGGGAGCTGTTTTTT
J gene: TRBJ2-2
V gene: TRBV20-1
clone size: many
D gene: NA

CDR3 protein: CASGTGAGPNDHFF
CDR3 DNA: TGTGCCAGCGGTACAGGGGCGGGCCCCAATGATCATTTCTTC
J gene: TRBJ2-4
V gene: TRBV27
clone size: NA
D gene: TRBD1

CDR3 protein: CATAGSGRAREQYF
CDR3 DNA: TGTGCCACCGCGGGTAGCGGGAGAGCTCGGGAGCAGTACTTC
J gene: TRBJ2-7
V gene: TRBV19
clone size: NA
D gene: TRBD2

CDR3 protein: CASDSSRYEQYF
CDR3 DNA: TGTGCCAGCGACTCCTCCCGCTACGAGCAGTACTTC
J gene: TRBJ2-7
V gene: TRBV28
clone size: large
D gene: NA

CDR3 protein: CASSPFVGSYNEQFF
CDR3 DNA: TGTGCCAGCAGCCCCTTTGTTGGCTCCTACAATGAGCAGTTCTTC
J gene: TRBJ2-1
V gene: TRBV7-3
clone size: NA
D gene: NA

CDR3 protein: CSATRSGTGGSSGYTF
CDR3 DNA: TGCAGTGCTACCCGTTCCGGGACAGGGGGCTCAAGTGGCTACACCTTC
J gene: TRBJ1-2
V gene: TRBV20-1
clone size: many
D gene: TRBD1

CDR3 protein: CASGQSGSHEQYF
CDR3 DNA: TGTGCCAGCGGCCAATCAGGGAGCCACGAGCAGTACTTC
J gene: TRBJ2-7
V gene: TRBV6-2/TRBV6-3
clone size: medium-sized
D gene: NA

CDR3 protein: CASSLGQVAYEQYF
CDR3 DNA: TGTGCCAGCAGCTTAGGACAGGTGGCCTACGAGCAGTACTTC
J gene: TRBJ2-7
V gene: TRBV7-3
clone size: NA
D gene: TRBD1

CDR3 protein: CASSLEDRLSYEQYF
CDR3 DNA: TGTGCCAGCAGCCTAGAGGACAGGTTGTCCTACGAGCAGTACTTC
J gene: TRBJ2-7
V gene: TRBV11-1
clone size: many
D gene: TRBD1

CDR3 protein: CARSDAKRYYGYTF
CDR3 DNA: TGCGCCAGAAGTGATGCGAAACGCTACTATGGCTACACCTTC
J gene: TRBJ1-2
V gene: TRBV10-2
clone size: NA
D gene: NA

CDR3 protein: CASSAPGLAGSGEQFF
CDR3 DNA: TGTGCCAGCAGCGCACCGGGACTAGCGGGATCCGGGGAGCAGTTCTTC
J gene: TRBJ2-1
V gene: TRBV11-2
clone size: NA
D gene: TRBD2

CDR3 protein: CASTRTGGLSGANVLTF
CDR3 DNA: TGTGCCAGCACCAGGACAGGGGGTCTCTCTGGGGCCAACGTCCTGACTTTC
J gene: TRBJ2-6
V gene: TRBV6-1
clone size: few
D gene: TRBD1

CDR3 protein: CASSLAWGNEQFF
CDR3 DNA: TGCGCCAGCAGCTTGGCCTGGGGTAATGAGCAGTTCTTC
J gene: TRBJ2-1
V gene: TRBV5-1
clone size: NA
D gene: NA

CDR3 protein: CASSQKYYEQYF
CDR3 DNA: TGTGCCAGCAGCCAGAAGTATTATGAGCAGTACTTC
J gene: TRBJ2-7
V gene: TRBV3-1
clone size: few
D gene: NA

CDR3 protein: CASRAFLAANEQFF
CDR3 DNA: TGTGCCAGCCGCGCCTTTCTAGCGGCCAATGAGCAGTTCTTC
J gene: TRBJ2-1
V gene: TRBV27
clone size: many
D gene: TRBD2

CDR3 protein: CASRRRNSYEQYF
CDR3 DNA: TGTGCCAGCAGAAGAAGGAACTCCTACGAGCAGTACTTC
J gene: TRBJ2-7
V gene: TRBV27
clone size: few
D gene: NA

CDR3 protein: CATSDGQNIQYF
CDR3 DNA: TGTGCCACCAGTGATGGGCAAAACATTCAGTACTTC
J gene: TRBJ2-4
V gene: TRBV24-1
clone size: many
D gene: NA